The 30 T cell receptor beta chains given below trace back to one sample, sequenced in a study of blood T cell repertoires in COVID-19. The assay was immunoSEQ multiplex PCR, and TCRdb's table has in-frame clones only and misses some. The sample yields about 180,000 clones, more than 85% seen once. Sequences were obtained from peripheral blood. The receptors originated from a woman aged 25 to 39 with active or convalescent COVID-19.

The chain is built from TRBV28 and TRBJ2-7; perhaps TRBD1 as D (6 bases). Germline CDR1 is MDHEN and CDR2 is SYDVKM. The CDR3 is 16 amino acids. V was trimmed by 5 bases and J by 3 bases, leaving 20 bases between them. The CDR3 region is CASSLPVLGGNYEQYF. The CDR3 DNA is TGTGCCAGCAGTCTCCCCGTTCTAGGGGGAAACTACGAGCAGTACTTC.

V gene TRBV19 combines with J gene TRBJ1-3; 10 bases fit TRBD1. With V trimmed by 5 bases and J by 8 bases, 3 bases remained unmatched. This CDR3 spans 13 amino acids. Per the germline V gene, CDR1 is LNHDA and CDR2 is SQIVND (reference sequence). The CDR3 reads CASSPGQGDTIYF. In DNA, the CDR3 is TGTGCCAGTAGTCCCGGACAGGGGGACACCATATATTTT.

The CDR3 DNA follows: TGTGCCAGCAAAAACGGGGTAGAGACTGAAGCTTTCTTT. This sequence encodes CASKNGVETEAFF. This sequence joins TRBV3-1 (or the pseudogene TRBV3-2) and TRBJ1-1; D is unclear. Germline V lookup: CDR1 LGHDT, CDR2 YNNKEL (reference sequence). The V end was cut by 7 bases, the J end by 5 bases, with 14 bases between. The CDR3 totals 13 residues.

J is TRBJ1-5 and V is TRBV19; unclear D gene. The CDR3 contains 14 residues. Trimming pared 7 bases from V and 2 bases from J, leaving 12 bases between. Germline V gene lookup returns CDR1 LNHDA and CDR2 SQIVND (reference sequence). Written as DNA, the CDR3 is TGTGCCAGTATCAAGAATGAGGGCAATCAGCCCCAGCATTTT. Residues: CASIKNEGNQPQHF.

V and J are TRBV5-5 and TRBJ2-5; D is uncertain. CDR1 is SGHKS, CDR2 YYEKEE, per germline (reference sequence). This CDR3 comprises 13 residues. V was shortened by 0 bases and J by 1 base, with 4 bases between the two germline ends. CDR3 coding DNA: TGTGCCAGCAGCTTGGTGCGCCAAGAGACCCAGTACTTC. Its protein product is CASSLVRQETQYF.

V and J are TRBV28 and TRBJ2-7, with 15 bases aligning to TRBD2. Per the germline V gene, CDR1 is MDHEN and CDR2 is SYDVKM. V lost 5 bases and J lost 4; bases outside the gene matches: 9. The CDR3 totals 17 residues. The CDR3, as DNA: TGTGCCAGCAGTGCCCACCTCGGACTAGCGGGAGGGTACGAGCAGTACTTC. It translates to CASSAHLGLAGGYEQYF.

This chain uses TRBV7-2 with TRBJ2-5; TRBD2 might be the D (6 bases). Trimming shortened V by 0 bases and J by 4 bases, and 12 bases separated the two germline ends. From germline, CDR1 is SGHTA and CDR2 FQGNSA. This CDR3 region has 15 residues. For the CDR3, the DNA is TGTGCCAGCAGCTTAGCCGGGACTCCCGGAGAGACCCAGTACTTC. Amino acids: CASSLAGTPGETQYF.

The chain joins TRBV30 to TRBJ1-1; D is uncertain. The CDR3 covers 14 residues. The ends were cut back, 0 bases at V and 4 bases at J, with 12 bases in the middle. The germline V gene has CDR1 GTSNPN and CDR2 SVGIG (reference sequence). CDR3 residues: CAWSVLAGSTEAFF. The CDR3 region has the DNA TGTGCCTGGAGTGTTTTGGCCGGGAGCACTGAAGCTTTCTTT.

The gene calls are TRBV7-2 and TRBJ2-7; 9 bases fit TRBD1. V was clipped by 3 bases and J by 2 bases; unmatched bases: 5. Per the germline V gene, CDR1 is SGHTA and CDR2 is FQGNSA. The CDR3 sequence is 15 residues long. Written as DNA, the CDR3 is TGTGCCAGCAGCTTCCGGACAGGGGCCCCCTACGAGCAGTACTTC. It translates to CASSFRTGAPYEQYF.

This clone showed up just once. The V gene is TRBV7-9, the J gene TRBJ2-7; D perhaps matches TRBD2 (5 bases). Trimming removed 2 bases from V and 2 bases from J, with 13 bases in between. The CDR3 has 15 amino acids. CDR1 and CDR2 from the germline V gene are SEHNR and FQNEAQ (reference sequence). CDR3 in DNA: TGTGCCAGCAGCTTAACGGGCGCGGGTACCTACGAGCAGTACTTC. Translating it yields CASSLTGAGTYEQYF.

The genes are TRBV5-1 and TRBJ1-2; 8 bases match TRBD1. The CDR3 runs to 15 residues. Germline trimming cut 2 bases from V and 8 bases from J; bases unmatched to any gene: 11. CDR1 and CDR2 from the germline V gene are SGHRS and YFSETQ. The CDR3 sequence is CASSFDQGAFGGYTF. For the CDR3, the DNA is TGCGCCAGCAGCTTCGACCAGGGGGCTTTTGGCGGCTACACCTTC.

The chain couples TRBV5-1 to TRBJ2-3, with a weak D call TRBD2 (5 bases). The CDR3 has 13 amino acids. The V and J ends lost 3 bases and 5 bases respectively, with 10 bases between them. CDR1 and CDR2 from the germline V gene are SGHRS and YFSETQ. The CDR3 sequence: CASSYAGLDTQYF. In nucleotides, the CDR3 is TGCGCCAGCAGCTACGCAGGACTAGATACGCAGTATTTT.

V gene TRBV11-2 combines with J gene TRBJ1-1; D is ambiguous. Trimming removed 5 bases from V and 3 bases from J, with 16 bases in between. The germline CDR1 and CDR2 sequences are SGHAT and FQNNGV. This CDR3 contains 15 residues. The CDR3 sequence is CASSPQIDLYTEAFF. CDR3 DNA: TGTGCCAGCAGCCCACAGATAGATTTATACACTGAAGCTTTCTTT.

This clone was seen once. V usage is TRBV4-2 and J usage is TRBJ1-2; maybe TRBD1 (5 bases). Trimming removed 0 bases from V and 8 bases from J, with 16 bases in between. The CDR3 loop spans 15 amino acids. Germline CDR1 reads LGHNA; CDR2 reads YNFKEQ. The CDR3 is CASSQDKAGSAGYTF. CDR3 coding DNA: TGTGCCAGCAGCCAAGATAAGGCAGGGTCAGCGGGCTACACCTTC.

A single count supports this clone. This CDR3 reads CASREASDKGSNQPQHF. The CDR3 DNA is TGTGCCAGCAGGGAGGCCAGCGACAAGGGCAGCAATCAGCCCCAGCATTTT. The gene calls are TRBV7-2 and TRBJ1-5, with D unresolved. CDR3 length equals 17 residues. V gave up 6 bases and J gave up 1 base, with 19 bases separating them. CDR1 SGHTA and CDR2 FQGNSA come from the germline V gene.

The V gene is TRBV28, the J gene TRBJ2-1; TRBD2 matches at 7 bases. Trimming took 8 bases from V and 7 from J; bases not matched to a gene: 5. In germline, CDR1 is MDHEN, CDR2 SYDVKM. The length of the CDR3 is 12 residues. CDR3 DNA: TGTGCCAGCGGCTTTAGCGGGAATGAGCAGTTCTTC. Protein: CASGFSGNEQFF.

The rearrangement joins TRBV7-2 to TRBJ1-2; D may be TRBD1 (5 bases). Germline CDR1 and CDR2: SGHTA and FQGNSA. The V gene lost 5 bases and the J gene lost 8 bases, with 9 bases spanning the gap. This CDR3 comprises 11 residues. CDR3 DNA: TGTGCCAGCAGCCCACAGGTGGGCTACACCTTC. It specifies CASSPQVGYTF.

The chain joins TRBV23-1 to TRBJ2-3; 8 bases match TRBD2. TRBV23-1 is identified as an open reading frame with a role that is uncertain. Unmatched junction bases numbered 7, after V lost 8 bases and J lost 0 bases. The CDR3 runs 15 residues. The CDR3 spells CASRAGGRSTDTQYF. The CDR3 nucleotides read TGCGCCAGCCGCGCGGGGGGCCGTAGCACAGATACGCAGTATTTT.

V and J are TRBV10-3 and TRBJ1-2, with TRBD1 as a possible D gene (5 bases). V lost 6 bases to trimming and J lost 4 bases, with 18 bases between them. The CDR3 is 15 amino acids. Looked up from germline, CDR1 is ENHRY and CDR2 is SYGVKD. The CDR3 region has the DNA TGTGCCATCAGCGAGGGACTCGCCGGCGGCTATGGCTACACCTTC. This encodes CAISEGLAGGYGYTF.

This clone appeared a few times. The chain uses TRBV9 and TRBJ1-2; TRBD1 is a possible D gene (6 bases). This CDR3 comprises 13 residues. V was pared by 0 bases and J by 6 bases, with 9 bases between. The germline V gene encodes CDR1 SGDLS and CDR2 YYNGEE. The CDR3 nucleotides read TGTGCCAGCAGCGTAGTCTGGGGGCATGGCTACACCTTC. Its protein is CASSVVWGHGYTF.

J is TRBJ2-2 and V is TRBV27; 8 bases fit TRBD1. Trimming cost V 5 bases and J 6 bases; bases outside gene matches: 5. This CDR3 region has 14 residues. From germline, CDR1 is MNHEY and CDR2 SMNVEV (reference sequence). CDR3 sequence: CASSLTQGAGELFF. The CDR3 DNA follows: TGTGCCAGCAGTCTTACACAGGGGGCCGGGGAGCTGTTTTTT.

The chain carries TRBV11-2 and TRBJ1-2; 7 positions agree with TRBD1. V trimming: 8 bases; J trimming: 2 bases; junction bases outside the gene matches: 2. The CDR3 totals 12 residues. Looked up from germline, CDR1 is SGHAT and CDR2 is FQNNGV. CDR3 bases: TGTGCCAGCGTACAGGGGAACTATGGCTACACCTTC. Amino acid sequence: CASVQGNYGYTF. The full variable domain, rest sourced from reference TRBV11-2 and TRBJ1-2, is EAGVAQSPRYKIIEKRQSVAFWCNPISGHATLYWYQQILGQGPKLLIQFQNNGVVDDSQLPKDRFSAERLKGVDSTLKIQPAKLEDSAVYLCASVQGNYGYTFGSGTRLTVV.

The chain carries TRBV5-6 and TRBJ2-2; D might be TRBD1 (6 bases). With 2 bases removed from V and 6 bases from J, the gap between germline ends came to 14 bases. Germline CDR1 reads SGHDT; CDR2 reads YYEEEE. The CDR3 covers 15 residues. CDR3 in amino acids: CASSLQGISSGELFF. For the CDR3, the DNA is TGTGCCAGCAGCTTACAGGGTATTAGCTCCGGGGAGCTGTTTTTT.

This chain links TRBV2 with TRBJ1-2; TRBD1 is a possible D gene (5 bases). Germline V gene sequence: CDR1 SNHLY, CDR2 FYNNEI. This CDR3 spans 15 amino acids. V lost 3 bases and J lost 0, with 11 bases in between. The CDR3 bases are TGTGCCAGCAGTGAGGCGACAGATCCTAACTATGGCTACACCTTC. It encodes CASSEATDPNYGYTF.

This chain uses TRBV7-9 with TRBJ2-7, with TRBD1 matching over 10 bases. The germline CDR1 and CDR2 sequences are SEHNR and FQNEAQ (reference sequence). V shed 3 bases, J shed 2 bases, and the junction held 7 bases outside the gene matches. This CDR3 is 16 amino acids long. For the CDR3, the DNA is TGTGCCAGCAGCTTGGGGGACAGGGGCCTAACCTACGAGCAGTACTTC. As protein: CASSLGDRGLTYEQYF.

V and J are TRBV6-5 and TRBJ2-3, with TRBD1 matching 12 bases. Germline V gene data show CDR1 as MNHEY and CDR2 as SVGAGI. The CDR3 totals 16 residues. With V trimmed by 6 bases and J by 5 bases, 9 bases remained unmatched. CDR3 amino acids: CASSYTGTGGVDTQYF. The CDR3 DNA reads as TGTGCCAGCAGCTACACCGGGACAGGGGGCGTAGATACGCAGTATTTT.

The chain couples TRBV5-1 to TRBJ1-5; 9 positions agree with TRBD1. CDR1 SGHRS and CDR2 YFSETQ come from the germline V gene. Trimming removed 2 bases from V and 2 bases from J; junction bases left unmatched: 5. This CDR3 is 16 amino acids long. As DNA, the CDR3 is TGCGCCAGCAGCTTCACAGGGGGCAAAGGCAATCAGCCCCAGCATTTT. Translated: CASSFTGGKGNQPQHF.

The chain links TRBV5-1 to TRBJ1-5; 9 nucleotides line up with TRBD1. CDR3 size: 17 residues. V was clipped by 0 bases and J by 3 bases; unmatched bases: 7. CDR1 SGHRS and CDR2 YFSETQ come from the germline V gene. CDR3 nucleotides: TGCGCCAGCAGCTTGGAACCACAGGGGGCTTTCAATCAGCCCCAGCATTTT. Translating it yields CASSLEPQGAFNQPQHF.

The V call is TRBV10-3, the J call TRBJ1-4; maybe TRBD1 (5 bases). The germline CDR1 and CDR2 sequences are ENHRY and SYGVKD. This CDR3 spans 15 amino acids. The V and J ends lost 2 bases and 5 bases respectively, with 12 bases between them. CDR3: CAISELNRQNEKLFF. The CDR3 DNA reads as TGTGCCATCAGTGAGCTTAACAGACAGAATGAAAAACTGTTTTTT.

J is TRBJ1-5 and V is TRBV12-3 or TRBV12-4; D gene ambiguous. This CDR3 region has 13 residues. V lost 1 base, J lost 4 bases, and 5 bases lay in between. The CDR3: CASSLEANQPQHF. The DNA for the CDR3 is TGTGCCAGCAGTTTAGAAGCGAATCAGCCCCAGCATTTT.